This TCR beta chain originates from a study of blood T cell repertoires in COVID-19. Study information: From the United States, Italy and Spain came samples of acute and convalescent COVID-19.

The CDR3 is 18 residues long. Germline V CDR1 and CDR2: SGHKS, YYEKEE (reference sequence). V trimming: 2 bases; J trimming: 3 bases; junction bases outside the gene matches: 14. Residents of about two dozen US areas, aged roughly 18 to 89 years, made up the participants. Data came from immunoSEQ multiplex PCR; TCRdb stores just in-frame clones and leaves some out. Of around 250,000 clones detected, roughly 80% appear once; the ten largest clones hold 5%. The V gene is TRBV5-5, the J gene TRBJ1-2; 9 bases align to TRBD1. This TCR came from a man aged 40-55 years who had been exposed to COVID-19. Source material: PBMCs or T cells enriched from blood (not recorded which). CDR3 coding DNA: TGTGCCAGCAGCTTCGACGACAGGGGGGATTGGAATGACTATGGCTACACCTTC. As protein: CASSFDDRGDWNDYGYTF. Looking up the rest from reference TRBV5-5 and TRBJ1-2 gives the full variable domain: DAGVTQSPTHLIKTRGQQVTLRCSPISGHKSVSWYQQVLGQGPQFIFQYYEKEERGRGNFPDRFSARQFPNYSSELNVNALLLGDSALYLCASSFDDRGDWNDYGYTFGSGTRLTVV.